This record covers a single TCR beta chain. These data are taken from a study of blood T cell repertoires in COVID-19. Study summary: Acute-phase and convalescent COVID-19 samples originated in the United States, Italy and Spain. PBMCs, B-cell-depleted T cells, or T cells provided the cDNA or gDNA that made up the material.

The CDR3 totals 15 residues. Germline lookup yields CDR1 KGHSH and CDR2 LQKENI. Trimming took 3 bases from V and 10 from J, leaving 21 bases between them. Per the original data handling: Counts of nucleated cells, estimated from reference gene primer amplification, were obtained. TCRdb keeps only in-frame clones here, not all; method: immunoSEQ multiplex PCR. That table supplies the V and J calls and clone size; D and trimming were determined from the DNA. The data contain some 170,000 clones, 82% of them singletons. The clonotype originates from a woman in her sixties or seventies with acute or convalescent COVID-19. Sequences were obtained from peripheral blood. V is TRBV18 and J is TRBJ1-1, with D perhaps TRBD1 (6 bases). This CDR3 reads CASSPGLVRGKGAFF. For the CDR3, the DNA is TGTGCCAGCTCACCGGGGCTCGTCAGGGGAAAGGGAGCTTTCTTT.